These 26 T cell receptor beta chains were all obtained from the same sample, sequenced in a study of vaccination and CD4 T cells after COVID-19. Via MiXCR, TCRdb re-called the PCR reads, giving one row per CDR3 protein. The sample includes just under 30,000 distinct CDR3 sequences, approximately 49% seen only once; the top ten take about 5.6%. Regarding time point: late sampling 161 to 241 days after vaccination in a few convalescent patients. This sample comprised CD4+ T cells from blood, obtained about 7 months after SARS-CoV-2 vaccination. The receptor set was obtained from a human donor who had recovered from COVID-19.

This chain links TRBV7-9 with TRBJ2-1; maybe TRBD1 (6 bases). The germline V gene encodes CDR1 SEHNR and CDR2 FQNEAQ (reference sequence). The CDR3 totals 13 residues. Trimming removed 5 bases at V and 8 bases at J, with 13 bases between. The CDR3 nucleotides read TGTGCCAGCAGCCTCACAGGGTGGGATGAGCAGTTCTTC. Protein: CASSLTGWDEQFF.

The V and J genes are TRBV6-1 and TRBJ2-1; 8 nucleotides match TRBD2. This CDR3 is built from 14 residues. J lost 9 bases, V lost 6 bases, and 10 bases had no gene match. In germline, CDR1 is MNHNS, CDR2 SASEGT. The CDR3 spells CASSLPGGSGEQFF. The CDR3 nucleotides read TGTGCCAGCAGCCTACCGGGAGGGTCTGGTGAGCAGTTCTTC.

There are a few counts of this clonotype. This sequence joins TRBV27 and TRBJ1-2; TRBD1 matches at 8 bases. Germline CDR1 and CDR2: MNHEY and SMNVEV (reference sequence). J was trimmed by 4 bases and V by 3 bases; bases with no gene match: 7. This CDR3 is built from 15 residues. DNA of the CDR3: TGTGCCAGCAGTTTTAGCAGGGGGCTGGGCTATGGCTACACCTTC. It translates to CASSFSRGLGYGYTF.

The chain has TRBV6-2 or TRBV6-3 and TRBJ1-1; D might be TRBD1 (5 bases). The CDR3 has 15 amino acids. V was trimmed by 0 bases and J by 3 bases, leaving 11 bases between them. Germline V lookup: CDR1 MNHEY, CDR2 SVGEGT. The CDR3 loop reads CASSYSLGGDTEAFF. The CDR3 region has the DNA TGTGCCAGCAGTTACTCGCTCGGGGGGGACACTGAAGCTTTCTTT.

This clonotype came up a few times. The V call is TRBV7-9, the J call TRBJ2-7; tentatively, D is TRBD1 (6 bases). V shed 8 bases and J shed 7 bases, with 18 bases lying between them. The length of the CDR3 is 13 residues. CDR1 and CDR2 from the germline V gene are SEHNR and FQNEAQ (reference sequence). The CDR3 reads CASVEQGPGEQYF. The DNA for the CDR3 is TGTGCCAGCGTTGAACAGGGTCCGGGGGAGCAGTACTTC.

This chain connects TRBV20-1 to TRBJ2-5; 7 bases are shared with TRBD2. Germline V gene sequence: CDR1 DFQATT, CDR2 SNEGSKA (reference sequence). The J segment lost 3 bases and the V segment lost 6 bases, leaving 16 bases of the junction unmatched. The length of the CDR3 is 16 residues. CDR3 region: CSAAHPWGSGEETQYF. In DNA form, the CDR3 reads TGCAGTGCGGCTCATCCGTGGGGGAGCGGGGAAGAGACCCAGTACTTC.

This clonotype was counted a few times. In nucleotides, the CDR3 is TGCAGTGCTAGGGCGGGAGGTACCTACAATGAGCAGTTCTTC. Translated, it gives CSARAGGTYNEQFF. The rearrangement links TRBV20-1 to TRBJ2-1; 8 positions match TRBD2. V shed 3 bases, J shed 2 bases, and the junction held 3 bases outside the gene matches. Germline V lookup: CDR1 DFQATT, CDR2 SNEGSKA (reference sequence). This CDR3 has 14 amino acids.

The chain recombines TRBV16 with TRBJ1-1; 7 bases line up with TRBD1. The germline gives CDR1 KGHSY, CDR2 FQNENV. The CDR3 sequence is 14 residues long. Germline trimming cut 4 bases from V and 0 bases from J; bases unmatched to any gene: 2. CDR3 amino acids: CASSPQGMNTEAFF. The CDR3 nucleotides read TGTGCCAGCAGCCCACAGGGGATGAACACTGAAGCTTTCTTT.

In DNA, the CDR3 is TGTGCCAGCAGCTCTTTATATGTGGCAGTCCAAGAGACCCAGTACTTC. Protein: CASSSLYVAVQETQYF. The V gene is TRBV5-6, the J gene TRBJ2-5; D unresolved. The CDR3 covers 16 residues. CDR1 SGHDT and CDR2 YYEEEE come from the germline V gene. Between the trimmed V and J ends, which lost 3 bases and 1 base, there was a span of 16 bases. Complete variable domain (other parts from reference TRBV5-6 and TRBJ2-5): DAGVTQSPTHLIKTRGQQVTLRCSPKSGHDTVSWYQQALGQGPQFIFQYYEEEERQRGNFPDRFSGHQFPNYSSELNVNALLLGDSALYLCASSSLYVAVQETQYFGPGTRLLVL.

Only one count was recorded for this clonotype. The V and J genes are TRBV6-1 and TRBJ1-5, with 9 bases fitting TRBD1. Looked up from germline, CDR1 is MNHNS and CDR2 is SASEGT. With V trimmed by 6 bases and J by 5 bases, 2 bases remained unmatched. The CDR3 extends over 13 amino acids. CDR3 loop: CASRRQGDQPQHF. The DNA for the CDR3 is TGTGCCAGCAGAAGACAGGGGGATCAGCCCCAGCATTTT.

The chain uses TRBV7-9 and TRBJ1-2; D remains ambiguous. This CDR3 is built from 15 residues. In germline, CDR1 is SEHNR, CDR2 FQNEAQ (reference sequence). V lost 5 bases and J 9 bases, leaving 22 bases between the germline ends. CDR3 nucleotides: TGTGCCAGCAGCCCGAATAACAGATTTCTGAATAGCTACACCTTC. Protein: CASSPNNRFLNSYTF.

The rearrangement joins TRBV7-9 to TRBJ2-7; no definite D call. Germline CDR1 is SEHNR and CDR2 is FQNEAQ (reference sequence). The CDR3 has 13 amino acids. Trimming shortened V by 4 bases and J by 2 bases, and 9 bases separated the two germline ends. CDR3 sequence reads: CASSSVFTYEQYF. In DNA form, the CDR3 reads TGTGCCAGCAGCTCGGTTTTTACCTACGAGCAGTACTTC.

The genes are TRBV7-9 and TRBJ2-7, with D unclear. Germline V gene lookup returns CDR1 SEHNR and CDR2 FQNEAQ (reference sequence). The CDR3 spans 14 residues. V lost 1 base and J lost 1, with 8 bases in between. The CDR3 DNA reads TGTGCCAGCAGCTTAGACCTCAGGTCCTACGAGCAGTACTTC. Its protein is CASSLDLRSYEQYF. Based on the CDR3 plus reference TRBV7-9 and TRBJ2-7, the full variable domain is DTGVSQNPRHKITKRGQNVTFRCDPISEHNRLYWYRQTLGQGPEFLTYFQNEAQLEKSRLLSDRFSAERPKGSFSTLEIQRTEQGDSAMYLCASSLDLRSYEQYFGPGTRLTVT.

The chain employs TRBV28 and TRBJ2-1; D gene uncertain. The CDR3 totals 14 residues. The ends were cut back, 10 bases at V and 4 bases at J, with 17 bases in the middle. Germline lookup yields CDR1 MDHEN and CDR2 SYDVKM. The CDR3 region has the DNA TGTGCCACCGGCCTAAGCTCCCAATACAATGAGCAGTTCTTC. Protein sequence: CATGLSSQYNEQFF.

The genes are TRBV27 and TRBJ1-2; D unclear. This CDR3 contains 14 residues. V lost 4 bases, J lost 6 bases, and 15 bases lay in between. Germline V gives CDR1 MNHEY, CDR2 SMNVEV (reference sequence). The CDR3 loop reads CASSSRNNLHGYTF. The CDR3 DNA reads TGTGCCAGCAGTTCGAGGAATAACTTGCATGGCTACACCTTC.

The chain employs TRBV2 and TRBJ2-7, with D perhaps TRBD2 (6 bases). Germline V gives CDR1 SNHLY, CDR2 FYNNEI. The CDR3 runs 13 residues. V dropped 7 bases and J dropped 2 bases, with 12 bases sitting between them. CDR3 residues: CASTRGGAYEQYF. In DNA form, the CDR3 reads TGTGCCAGCACCCGAGGAGGGGCCTACGAGCAGTACTTC.

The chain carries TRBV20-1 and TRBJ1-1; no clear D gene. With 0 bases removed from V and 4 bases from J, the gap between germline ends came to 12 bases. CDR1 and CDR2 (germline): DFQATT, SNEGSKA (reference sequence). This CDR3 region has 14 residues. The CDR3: CSARDGFVVTEAFF. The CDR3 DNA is TGCAGTGCTAGAGATGGGTTCGTCGTCACTGAAGCTTTCTTT.

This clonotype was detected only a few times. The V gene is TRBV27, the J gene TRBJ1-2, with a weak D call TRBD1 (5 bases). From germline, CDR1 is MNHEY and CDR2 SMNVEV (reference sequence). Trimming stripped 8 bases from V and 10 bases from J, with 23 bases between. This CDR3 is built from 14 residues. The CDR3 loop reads CASLPHARGGSYTF. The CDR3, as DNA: TGTGCCAGCTTACCACACGCGCGGGGGGGGTCCTACACCTTC.

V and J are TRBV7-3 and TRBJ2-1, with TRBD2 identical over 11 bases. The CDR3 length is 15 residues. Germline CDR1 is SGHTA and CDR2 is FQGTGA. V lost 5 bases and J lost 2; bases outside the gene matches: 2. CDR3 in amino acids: CASSPGLAAYNEQFF. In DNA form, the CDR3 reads TGTGCCAGCAGCCCGGGACTAGCGGCCTACAATGAGCAGTTCTTC.

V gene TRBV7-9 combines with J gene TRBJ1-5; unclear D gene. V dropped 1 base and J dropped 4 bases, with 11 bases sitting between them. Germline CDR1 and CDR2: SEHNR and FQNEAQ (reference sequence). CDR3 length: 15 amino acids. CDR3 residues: CASSLGASPNQPQHF. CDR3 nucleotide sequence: TGTGCCAGCAGCTTAGGGGCCAGTCCAAATCAGCCCCAGCATTTT.

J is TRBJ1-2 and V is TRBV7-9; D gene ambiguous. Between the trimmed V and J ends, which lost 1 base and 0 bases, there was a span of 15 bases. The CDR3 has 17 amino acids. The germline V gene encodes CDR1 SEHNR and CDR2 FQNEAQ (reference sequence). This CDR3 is CASSLVLGFQPNYGYTF. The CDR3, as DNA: TGTGCCAGCAGCTTAGTTCTGGGGTTCCAACCTAACTATGGCTACACCTTC.

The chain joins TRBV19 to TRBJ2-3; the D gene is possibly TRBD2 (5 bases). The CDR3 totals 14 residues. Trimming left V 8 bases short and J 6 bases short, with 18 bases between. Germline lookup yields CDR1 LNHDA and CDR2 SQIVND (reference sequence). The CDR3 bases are TGTGCCAGTGGGTCTGGACCGACTACGGATACGCAGTATTTT. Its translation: CASGSGPTTDTQYF.

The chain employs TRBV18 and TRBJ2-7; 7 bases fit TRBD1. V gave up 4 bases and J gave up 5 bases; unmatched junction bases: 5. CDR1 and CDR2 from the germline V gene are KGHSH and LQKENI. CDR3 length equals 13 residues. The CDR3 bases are TGTGCCAGCTCACGTGGGACAGCCAACGAGCAGTACTTC. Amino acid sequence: CASSRGTANEQYF.

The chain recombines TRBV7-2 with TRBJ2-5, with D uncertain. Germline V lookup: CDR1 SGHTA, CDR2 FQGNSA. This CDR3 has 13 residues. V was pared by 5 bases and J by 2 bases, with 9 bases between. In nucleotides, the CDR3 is TGTGCCAGCAGCCAGGACCGGCAAGAGACCCAGTACTTC. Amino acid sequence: CASSQDRQETQYF. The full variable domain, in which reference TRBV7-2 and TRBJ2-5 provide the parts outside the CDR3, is GAGVSQSPSNKVTEKGKDVELRCDPISGHTALYWYRQSLGQGLEFLIYFQGNSAPDKSGLPSDRFSAERTGGSVSTLTIQRTQQEDSAVYLCASSQDRQETQYFGPGTRLLVL.

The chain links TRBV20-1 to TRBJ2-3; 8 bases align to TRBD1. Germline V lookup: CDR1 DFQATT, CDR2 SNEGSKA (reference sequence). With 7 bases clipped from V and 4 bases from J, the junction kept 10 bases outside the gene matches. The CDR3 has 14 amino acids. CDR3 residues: CSVIPTGEPDTQYF. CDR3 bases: TGCAGTGTCATCCCGACAGGGGAACCAGATACGCAGTATTTT.

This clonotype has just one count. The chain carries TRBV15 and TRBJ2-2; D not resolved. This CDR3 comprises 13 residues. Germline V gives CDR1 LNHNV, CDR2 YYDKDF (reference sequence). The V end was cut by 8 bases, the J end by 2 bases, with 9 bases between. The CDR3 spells CATGYINTGELFF. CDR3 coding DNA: TGTGCCACCGGCTACATAAACACCGGGGAGCTGTTTTTT.